This T cell receptor (beta chain) is drawn from a study of cytomegalovirus exposure and HLA in healthy donors. Study observations and caveats: The CMV antigen specificity of a few CMV-associated chains was confirmed through in vitro analysis.

As regards this clone: Its antigen is not identified.

Method: immunoSEQ multiplex PCR; TCRdb's copy keeps in-frame clones and lacks some. The data show some 140,000 clones, with 84% seen just once and around 1.4% held by the top ten. The origin of this receptor is a woman under 40 in good health and CMV-seronegative. Source material: PBMCs.

The CDR3 sequence is CASSQVAGGTRANEQYF. DNA for the CDR3: TGTGCCAGCAGCCAAGTAGCGGGGGGTACCCGAGCCAACGAGCAGTACTTC. V usage is TRBV4-2 and J usage is TRBJ2-7; 10 bases align to TRBD2. Germline V gene sequence: CDR1 LGHNA, CDR2 YNFKEQ. V lost 1 base, J lost 5 bases, and 11 bases stayed unmatched. The CDR3 is 17 amino acids.